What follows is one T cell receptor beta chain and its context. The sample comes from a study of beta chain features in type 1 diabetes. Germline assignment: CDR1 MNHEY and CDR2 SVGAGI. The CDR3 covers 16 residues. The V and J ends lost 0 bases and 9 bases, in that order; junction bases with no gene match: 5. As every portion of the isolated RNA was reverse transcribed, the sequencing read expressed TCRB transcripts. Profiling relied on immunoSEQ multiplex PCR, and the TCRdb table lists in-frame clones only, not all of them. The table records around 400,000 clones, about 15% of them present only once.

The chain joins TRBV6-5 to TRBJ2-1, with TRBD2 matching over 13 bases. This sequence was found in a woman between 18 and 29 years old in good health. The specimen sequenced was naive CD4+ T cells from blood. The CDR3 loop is CASSYSRLAGGPEQFF. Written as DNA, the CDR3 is TGTGCCAGCAGTTACTCTCGACTAGCGGGAGGCCCTGAGCAGTTCTTC.